A selection of T cell receptor beta chains follows, all from one sample in a study of control samples from healthy donors and cancer patients. TCRdb keeps only in-frame clones here, not all; method: immunoSEQ multiplex PCR. The table records 100,000 to 150,000 clones, around 93% of them present only once. Source material: blood. These receptors originate from a man aged 18-30 years in good health. The CDR3 runs from the conserved cysteine through the conserved F or W. The D gene is left open where the match is weak. Size is stated for part of the rows, as once, few or many counts, or as a class when the clone is expanded.

d_call	v_call	j_call	clone_size	cdr3_nt	cdr3_aa
.	TRBV1	TRBJ2-3	few	TGCACCAGCAGCCAAGACAGGGGGCCGGGCACAGATACGCAGTATTTT	CTSSQDRGPGTDTQYF
.	TRBV9	TRBJ1-1	.	TGTGCCAGCAGCGCAAGACAGGACACTGAAGCTTTCTTT	CASSARQDTEAFF
.	TRBV7-9	TRBJ1-4	.	TGTGCCAGCAGCTTAGGGCACAGGGATTTGCCTAATGAAAAACTGTTTTTT	CASSLGHRDLPNEKLFF
TRBD1	TRBV4-1	TRBJ1-4	.	TGCGCCAGCAGCCAAGCGGGGACAGGGCGAGAGACTAATGAAAAACTGTTTTTT	CASSQAGTGRETNEKLFF
.	TRBV4-1	TRBJ2-2	once	TGCGCCAGCAGTCACAAAGGGGGGGGTTCGAACACCGGGGAGCTGTTTTTT	CASSHKGGGSNTGELFF
.	TRBV7-9	TRBJ1-4	.	TGTGCCAGCAGCTTAGATTCCCGCCCCGCAACTAATGAAAAACTGTTTTTT	CASSLDSRPATNEKLFF
.	TRBV10-1	TRBJ1-2	.	TGCGCCACCCTGGTAGGTGGGAACTATGGCTACACCTTC	CATLVGGNYGYTF
TRBD1	TRBV7-9	TRBJ2-5	.	TGTGCCAGCAGCCCAACGGACAGGGGGGTCGCGGAGACCCAGTACTTC	CASSPTDRGVAETQYF
.	TRBV19	TRBJ2-5	.	TGTGCCAGTAGTAGGGCCGCCACAGAAGAGACCCAGTACTTC	CASSRAATEETQYF
.	TRBV27	TRBJ1-2	.	TGTGCCAGCAGTTTGACAATATCGAACTATGGCTACACCTTC	CASSLTISNYGYTF
TRBD2	TRBV25-1	TRBJ2-3	.	TGTGCCAGCAGTGAGCCTAGCGGGGGGGCCGCGGATACGCAGTATTTT	CASSEPSGGAADTQYF
TRBD2	TRBV7-6	TRBJ2-1	.	TGTGCCAGCAGCTTAGCGACTAGCGGGGGGCAGGCCTACAATGAGCAGTTCTTC	CASSLATSGGQAYNEQFF
.	TRBV7-3	TRBJ2-6	.	TGTGCCAGCAGCTTAACTTCAACCGCGGGGGCCAACGTCCTGACTTTC	CASSLTSTAGANVLTF
.	TRBV7-3	TRBJ1-1	.	TGTGCCAGCAGCCTTTCGGGGGTGGGCACTGAAGCTTTCTTT	CASSLSGVGTEAFF
.	TRBV19	TRBJ1-1	.	TGTGCCAGTAGTATAATAGGGGCAGGGGCGAACACTGAAGCTTTCTTT	CASSIIGAGANTEAFF
.	TRBV7-2	TRBJ1-5	.	TGTGCCAGCAGCTTAGGGGGGCAGTGGGATCAGCCCCAGCATTTT	CASSLGGQWDQPQHF
TRBD1	TRBV2	TRBJ1-4	.	TGTGCCAGCAGAGGACAGGGGGGCCGAGAGGAAAAACTGTTTTTT	CASRGQGGREEKLFF
.	TRBV10-2	TRBJ2-7	.	TGCGCCACCGGGAGGACAGGGAGCTCCTACGAGCAGTACTTC	CATGRTGSSYEQYF
TRBD1	TRBV7-9	TRBJ2-7	.	TGTGCCAGCAGCCCGCCAGACAGGGTGGCCGAGCAGTACTTC	CASSPPDRVAEQYF
.	TRBV5-5	TRBJ2-5	.	TGTGCCAGCAGCTTGGGTTATACAGGGATCGAGACCCAGTACTTC	CASSLGYTGIETQYF